These 8 T cell receptor beta chains share one sample of origin, sequenced in a study of shared clonotypes between healthy human individuals. The assay was immunoSEQ multiplex PCR, and TCRdb's table has in-frame clones only and misses some. The table has 2.5 million or so clones, around 94% seen once. The source material was naive CD4+ T cells sorted from blood. Subset reported: CD45RA+ positively selected. These receptors were collected from a young man in good health.

The chain recombines TRBV5-1 with TRBJ2-3; D unresolved. This CDR3 is 12 amino acids long. Germline values: CDR1 SGHRS, CDR2 YFSETQ. V dropped 1 base and J dropped 6 bases, with 6 bases sitting between them. CDR3 sequence (DNA): TGCGCCAGCAGCTTGCGTTGGGATACGCAGTATTTT. Amino acid sequence: CASSLRWDTQYF.

A single count supports this clone. The J gene is TRBJ2-3, the V gene TRBV7-2; no definite D call. The V gene lost 2 bases and the J gene lost 1 base, with 10 bases spanning the gap. Germline CDR1 SGHTA, CDR2 FQGNSA. This CDR3 contains 15 residues. CDR3 sequence (DNA): TGTGCCAGCAGCTTACGTCCCAGCGGCACAGATACGCAGTATTTT. This codes for CASSLRPSGTDTQYF.

The V gene is TRBV10-3, the J gene TRBJ2-3; D is unclear. V was pared by 3 bases and J by 3 bases, with 10 bases between. Germline loops: CDR1 ENHRY, CDR2 SYGVKD. This CDR3 contains 14 residues. The DNA for the CDR3 is TGTGCCATCAGTGACCCGGTAAGGACAGATACGCAGTATTTT. It is translated as CAISDPVRTDTQYF.

V usage is TRBV7-9 and J usage is TRBJ1-1, with 9 bases identical to TRBD1. CDR1 SEHNR and CDR2 FQNEAQ come from the germline V gene (reference sequence). This CDR3 region has 18 residues. With 3 bases clipped from V and 1 base from J, the junction kept 12 bases outside the gene matches. CDR3 loop: CASSFQGTGKGSNTEAFF. The CDR3 DNA follows: TGTGCCAGCAGCTTTCAGGGGACAGGGAAGGGATCGAACACTGAAGCTTTCTTT.

About this clone: This sample includes further DNA sequences coding for the same CDR3. The chain recombines TRBV27 with TRBJ2-6, with D unclear. V lost 6 bases, J lost 4 bases, and 7 bases lay in between. Per the germline V gene, CDR1 is MNHEY and CDR2 is SMNVEV (reference sequence). The CDR3 is 13 amino acids. CDR3 nucleotide sequence: TGTGCCAGCAGGATATCGGGGGCCAACGTCCTGACTTTC. This gives the protein CASRISGANVLTF.

The rearrangement uses TRBV28 and TRBJ1-1; no definite D call. Germline V gives CDR1 MDHEN, CDR2 SYDVKM. Trimming shortened V by 3 bases and J by 9 bases, and 11 bases separated the two germline ends. The CDR3 consists of 12 residues. The CDR3 sequence is CASSFELFKAFF. As DNA, the CDR3 is TGTGCCAGCAGTTTCGAGCTATTTAAAGCTTTCTTT.

This rearrangement joins TRBV9 to TRBJ2-7; a weak D match, TRBD2 (5 bases). Trimming took 3 bases from V and 5 from J, leaving 12 bases between them. CDR3 length equals 13 residues. From germline, CDR1 is SGDLS and CDR2 YYNGEE. The CDR3 region has the DNA TGTGCCAGCAGCGAGCGGCCCGCCGACGAGCAGTACTTC. This sequence encodes CASSERPADEQYF. Full variable domain (rest looked up from reference TRBV9 and TRBJ2-7): DSGVTQTPKHLITATGQRVTLRCSPRSGDLSVYWYQQSLDQGLQFLIQYYNGEERAKGNILERFSAQQFPDLHSELNLSSLELGDSALYFCASSERPADEQYFGPGTRLTVT.

The V and J genes are TRBV9 and TRBJ2-6, with D perhaps matching TRBD1 or TRBD2 (5 bases each). Deletions cut 0 bases from V and 0 bases from J, with 16 bases between. Germline V gene sequence: CDR1 SGDLS, CDR2 YYNGEE. The CDR3 length is 19 residues. CDR3 nucleotides: TGTGCCAGCAGCGTAGTTGGGGGTTACCCAAGCTCTGGGGCCAACGTCCTGACTTTC. Residues: CASSVVGGYPSSGANVLTF.